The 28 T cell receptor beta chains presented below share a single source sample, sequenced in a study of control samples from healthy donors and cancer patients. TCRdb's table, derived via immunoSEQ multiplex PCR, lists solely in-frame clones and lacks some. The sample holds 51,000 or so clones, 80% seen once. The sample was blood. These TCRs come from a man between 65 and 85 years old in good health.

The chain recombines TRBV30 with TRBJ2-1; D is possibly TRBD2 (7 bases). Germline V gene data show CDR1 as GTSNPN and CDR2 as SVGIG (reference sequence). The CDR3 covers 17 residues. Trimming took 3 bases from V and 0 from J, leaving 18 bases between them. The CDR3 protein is CAWRGGQGSSSYNEQFF. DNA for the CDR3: TGTGCCTGGAGGGGGGGGCAGGGATCGAGCTCCTACAATGAGCAGTTCTTC.

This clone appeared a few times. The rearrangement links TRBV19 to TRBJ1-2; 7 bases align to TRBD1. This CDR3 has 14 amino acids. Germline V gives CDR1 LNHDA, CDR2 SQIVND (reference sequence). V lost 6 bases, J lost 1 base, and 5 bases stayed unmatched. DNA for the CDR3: TGTGCCAGTAGCCGACAGGGAGATAACTATGGCTACACCTTC. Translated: CASSRQGDNYGYTF.

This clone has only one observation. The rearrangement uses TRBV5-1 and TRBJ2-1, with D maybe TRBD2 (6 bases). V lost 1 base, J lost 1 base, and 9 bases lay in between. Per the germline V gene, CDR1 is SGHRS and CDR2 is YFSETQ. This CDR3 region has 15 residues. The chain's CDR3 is CASSLSGLSYNEQFF. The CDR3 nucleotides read TGCGCCAGCAGCTTGAGCGGGCTATCCTACAATGAGCAGTTCTTC.

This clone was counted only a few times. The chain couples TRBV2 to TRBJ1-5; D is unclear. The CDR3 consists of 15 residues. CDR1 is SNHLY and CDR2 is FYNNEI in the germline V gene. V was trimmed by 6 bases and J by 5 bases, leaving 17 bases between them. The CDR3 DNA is TGTGCCAGCAGGGCTACCCTTCTCGCCGATCAGCCCCAGCATTTT. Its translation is CASRATLLADQPQHF.

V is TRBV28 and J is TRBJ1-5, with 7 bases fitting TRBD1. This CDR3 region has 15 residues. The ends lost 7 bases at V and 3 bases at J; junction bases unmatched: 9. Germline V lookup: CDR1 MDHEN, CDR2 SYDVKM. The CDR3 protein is CASTAGGTDNQPQHF. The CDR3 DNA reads TGTGCCAGCACCGCGGGCGGGACAGACAATCAGCCCCAGCATTTT.

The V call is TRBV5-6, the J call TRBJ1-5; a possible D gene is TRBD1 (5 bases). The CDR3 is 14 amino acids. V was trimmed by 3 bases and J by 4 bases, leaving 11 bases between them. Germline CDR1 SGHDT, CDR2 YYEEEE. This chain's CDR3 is CASSYQAGNQPQHF. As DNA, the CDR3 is TGTGCCAGCAGCTACCAGGCAGGGAATCAGCCCCAGCATTTT. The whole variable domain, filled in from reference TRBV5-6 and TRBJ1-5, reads DAGVTQSPTHLIKTRGQQVTLRCSPKSGHDTVSWYQQALGQGPQFIFQYYEEEERQRGNFPDRFSGHQFPNYSSELNVNALLLGDSALYLCASSYQAGNQPQHFGDGTRLSIL.

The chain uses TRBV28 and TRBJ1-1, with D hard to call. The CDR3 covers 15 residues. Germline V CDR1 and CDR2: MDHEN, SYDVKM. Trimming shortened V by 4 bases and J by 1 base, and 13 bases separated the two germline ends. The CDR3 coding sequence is TGTGCCAGCAGTTCCCCACGGTTTGGGAACACTGAAGCTTTCTTT. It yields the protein CASSSPRFGNTEAFF.

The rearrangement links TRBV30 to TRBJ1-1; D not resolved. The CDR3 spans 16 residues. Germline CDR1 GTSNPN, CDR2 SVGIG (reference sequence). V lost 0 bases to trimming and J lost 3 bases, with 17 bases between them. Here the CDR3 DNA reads TGTGCCTGGAGTGTAAGGGTCCTCCTTGGGGACACTGAAGCTTTCTTT. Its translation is CAWSVRVLLGDTEAFF.

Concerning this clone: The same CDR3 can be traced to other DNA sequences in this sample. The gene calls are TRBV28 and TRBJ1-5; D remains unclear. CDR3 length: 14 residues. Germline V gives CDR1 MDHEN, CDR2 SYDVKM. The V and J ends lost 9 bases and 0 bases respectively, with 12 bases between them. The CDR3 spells CASITGGSNQPQHF. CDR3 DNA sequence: TGTGCCAGTATCACCGGTGGTAGCAATCAGCCCCAGCATTTT.

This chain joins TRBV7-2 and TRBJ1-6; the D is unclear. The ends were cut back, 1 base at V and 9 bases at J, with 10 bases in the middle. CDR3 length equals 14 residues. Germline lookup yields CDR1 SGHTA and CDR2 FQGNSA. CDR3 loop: CASSLEYTGSPLHF. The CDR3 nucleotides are TGTGCCAGCAGCTTAGAGTACACCGGTTCACCCCTCCACTTT.

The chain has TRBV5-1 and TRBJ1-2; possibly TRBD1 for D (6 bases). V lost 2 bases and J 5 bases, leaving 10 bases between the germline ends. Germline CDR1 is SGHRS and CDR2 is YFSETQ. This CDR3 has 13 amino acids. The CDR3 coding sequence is TGCGCCAGCAGCTTAGGGGGTACTTATGGCTACACCTTC. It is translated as CASSLGGTYGYTF.

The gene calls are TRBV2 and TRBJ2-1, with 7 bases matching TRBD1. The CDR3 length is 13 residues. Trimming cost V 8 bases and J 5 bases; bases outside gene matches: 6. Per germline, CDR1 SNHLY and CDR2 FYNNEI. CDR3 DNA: TGTGCCAGCCTCAGAGGGGGCCACAATGAGCAGTTCTTC. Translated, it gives CASLRGGHNEQFF. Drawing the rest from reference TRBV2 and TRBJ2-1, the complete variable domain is EPEVTQTPSHQVTQMGQEVILRCVPISNHLYFYWYRQILGQKVEFLVSFYNNEISEKSEIFDDQFSVERPDGSNFTLKIRSTKLEDSAMYFCASLRGGHNEQFFGPGTRLTVL.

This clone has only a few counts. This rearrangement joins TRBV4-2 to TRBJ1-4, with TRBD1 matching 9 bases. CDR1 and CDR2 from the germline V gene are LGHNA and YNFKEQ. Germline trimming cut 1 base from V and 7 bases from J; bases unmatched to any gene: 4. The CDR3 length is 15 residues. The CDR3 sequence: CASSQGDRVVEKLFF. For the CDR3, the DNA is TGTGCCAGCAGCCAAGGGGACAGGGTGGTTGAAAAACTGTTTTTT.

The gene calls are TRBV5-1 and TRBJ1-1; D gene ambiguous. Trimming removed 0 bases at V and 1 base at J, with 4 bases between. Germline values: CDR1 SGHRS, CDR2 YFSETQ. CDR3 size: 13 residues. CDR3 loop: CASSLAENTEAFF. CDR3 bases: TGCGCCAGCAGCTTGGCAGAGAACACTGAAGCTTTCTTT.

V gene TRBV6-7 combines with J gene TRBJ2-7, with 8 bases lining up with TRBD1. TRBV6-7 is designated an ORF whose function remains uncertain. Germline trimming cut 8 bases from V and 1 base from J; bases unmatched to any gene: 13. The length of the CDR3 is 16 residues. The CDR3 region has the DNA TGTGCCAGCGATCTTGAAAGACAGGGGACGTCCTACGAGCAGTACTTC. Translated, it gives CASDLERQGTSYEQYF.

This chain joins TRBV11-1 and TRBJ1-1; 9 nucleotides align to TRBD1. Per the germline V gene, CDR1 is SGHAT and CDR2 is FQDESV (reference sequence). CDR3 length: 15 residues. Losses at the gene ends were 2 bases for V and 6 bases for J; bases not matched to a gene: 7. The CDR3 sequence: CASSLQGQGSAEAFF. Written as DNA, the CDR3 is TGTGCCAGCAGCTTACAGGGACAGGGATCGGCTGAAGCTTTCTTT.

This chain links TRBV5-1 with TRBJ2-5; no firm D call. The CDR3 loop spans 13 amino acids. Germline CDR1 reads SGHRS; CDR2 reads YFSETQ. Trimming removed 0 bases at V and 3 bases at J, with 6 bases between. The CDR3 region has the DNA TGCGCCAGCAGCTTGGGAGAAGAAGAGACCCAGTACTTC. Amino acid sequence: CASSLGEEETQYF.

The CDR3 region has the DNA TGCGCCAGCAGCTTGCGGGCAGAGCCAGAGACCCAGTACTTC. This translates into CASSLRAEPETQYF. The rearrangement uses TRBV5-1 and TRBJ2-5, with no clear D. Looked up from germline, CDR1 is SGHRS and CDR2 is YFSETQ. Between the trimmed V and J ends, which lost 1 base and 4 bases, there was a span of 11 bases. This CDR3 spans 14 amino acids.

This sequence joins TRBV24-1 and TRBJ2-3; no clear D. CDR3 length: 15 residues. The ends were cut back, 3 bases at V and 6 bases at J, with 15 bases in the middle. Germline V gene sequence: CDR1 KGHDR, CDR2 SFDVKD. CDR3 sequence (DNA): TGTGCCACCAGTGATCCCCGATTTGCCGCGGATACGCAGTATTTT. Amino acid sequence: CATSDPRFAADTQYF.

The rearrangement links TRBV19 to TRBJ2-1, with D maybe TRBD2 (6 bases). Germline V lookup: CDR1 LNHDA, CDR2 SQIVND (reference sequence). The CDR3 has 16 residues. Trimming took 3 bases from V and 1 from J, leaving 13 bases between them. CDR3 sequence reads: CASSISGGDSYNEQFF. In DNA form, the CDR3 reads TGTGCCAGTAGTATCTCCGGGGGAGATTCCTACAATGAGCAGTTCTTC.

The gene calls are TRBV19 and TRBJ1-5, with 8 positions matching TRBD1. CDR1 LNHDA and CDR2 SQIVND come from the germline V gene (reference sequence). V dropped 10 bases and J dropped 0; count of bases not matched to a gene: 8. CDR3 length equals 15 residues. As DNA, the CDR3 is TGTGCCACACGGACAGGGAGACTTAGCAATCAGCCCCAGCATTTT. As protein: CATRTGRLSNQPQHF.

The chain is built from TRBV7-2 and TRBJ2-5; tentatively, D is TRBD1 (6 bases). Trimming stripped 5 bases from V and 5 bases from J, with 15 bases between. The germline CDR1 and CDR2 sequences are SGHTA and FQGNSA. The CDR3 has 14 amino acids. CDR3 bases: TGTGCCAGCAGCCCCACAGGGAGATCGGAGACCCAGTACTTC. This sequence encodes CASSPTGRSETQYF.

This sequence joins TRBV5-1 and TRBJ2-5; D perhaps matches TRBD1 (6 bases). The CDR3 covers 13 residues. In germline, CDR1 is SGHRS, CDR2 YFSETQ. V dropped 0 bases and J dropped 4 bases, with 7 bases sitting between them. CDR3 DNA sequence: TGCGCCAGCAGCTTGGGGGGGCTAGAGACCCAGTACTTC. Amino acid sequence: CASSLGGLETQYF.

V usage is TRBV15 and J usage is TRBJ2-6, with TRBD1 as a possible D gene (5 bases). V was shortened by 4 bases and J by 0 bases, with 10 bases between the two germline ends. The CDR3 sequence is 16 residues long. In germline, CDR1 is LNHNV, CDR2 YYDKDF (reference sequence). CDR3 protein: CATSIWGRSGANVLTF. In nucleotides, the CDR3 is TGTGCCACCAGCATTTGGGGCCGCTCTGGGGCCAACGTCCTGACTTTC.

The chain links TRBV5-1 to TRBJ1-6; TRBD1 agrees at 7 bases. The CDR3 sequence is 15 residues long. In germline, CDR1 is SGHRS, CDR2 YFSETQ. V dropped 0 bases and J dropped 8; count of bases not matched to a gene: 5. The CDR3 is CASSLGQGPHSPLHF. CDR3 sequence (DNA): TGCGCCAGCAGCTTGGGACAGGGTCCTCATTCACCCCTCCACTTT.

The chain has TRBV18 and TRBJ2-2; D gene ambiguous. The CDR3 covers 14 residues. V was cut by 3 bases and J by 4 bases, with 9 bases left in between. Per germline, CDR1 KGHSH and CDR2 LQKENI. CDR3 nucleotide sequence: TGTGCCAGCTCACCGTCCCAAGGCACCGGGGAGCTGTTTTTT. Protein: CASSPSQGTGELFF.

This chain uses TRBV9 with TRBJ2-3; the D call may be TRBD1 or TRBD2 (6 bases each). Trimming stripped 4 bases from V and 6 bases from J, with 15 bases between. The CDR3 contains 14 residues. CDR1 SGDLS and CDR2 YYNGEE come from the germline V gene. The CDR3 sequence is CASSPGGGPDTQYF. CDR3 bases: TGTGCCAGCAGCCCAGGAGGGGGGCCGGATACGCAGTATTTT. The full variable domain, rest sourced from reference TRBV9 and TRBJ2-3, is DSGVTQTPKHLITATGQRVTLRCSPRSGDLSVYWYQQSLDQGLQFLIQYYNGEERAKGNILERFSAQQFPDLHSELNLSSLELGDSALYFCASSPGGGPDTQYFGPGTRLTVL.

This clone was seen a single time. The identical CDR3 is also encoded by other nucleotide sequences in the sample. Here the CDR3 reads CASSPTGGDSPLHF. The CDR3 region has the DNA TGTGCCAGCAGTCCTACAGGGGGGGATTCACCCCTCCACTTT. The chain combines TRBV25-1 with TRBJ1-6, with 8 bases that match TRBD1. CDR1 is MGHDK and CDR2 is SYGVNS in the germline V gene. This CDR3 has 14 amino acids. Trimming cost V 5 bases and J 8 bases; bases outside gene matches: 5.